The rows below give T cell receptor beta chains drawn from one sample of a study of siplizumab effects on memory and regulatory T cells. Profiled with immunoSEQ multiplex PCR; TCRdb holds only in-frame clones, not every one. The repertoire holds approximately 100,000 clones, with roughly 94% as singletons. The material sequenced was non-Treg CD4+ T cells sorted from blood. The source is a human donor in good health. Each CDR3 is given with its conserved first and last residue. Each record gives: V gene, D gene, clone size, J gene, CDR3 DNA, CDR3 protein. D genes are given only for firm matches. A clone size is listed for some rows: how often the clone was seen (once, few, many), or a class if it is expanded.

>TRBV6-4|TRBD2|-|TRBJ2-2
TGTGCCAGCAGACGGGAGGGGAACACCGGGGAGCTGTTTTTT
CASRREGNTGELFF
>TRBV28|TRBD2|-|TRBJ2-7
TGTGCCAGCACGAGCGGGGCCGAGAGAGAGCAGTACTTC
CASTSGAEREQYF
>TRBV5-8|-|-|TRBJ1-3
TGTGCCAGCAGCTTAGTCGGGGACTCTGGAAACACCATATATTTT
CASSLVGDSGNTIYF
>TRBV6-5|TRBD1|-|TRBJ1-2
TGTGCCAGCAGTTACTCGCAGGGGGCGGCGAATGGCTACACCTTC
CASSYSQGAANGYTF
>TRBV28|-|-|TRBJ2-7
TGTGCCAGCAGTTTGTCCCAACATGGCTCACAGGGCGAGCAGTACTTC
CASSLSQHGSQGEQYF
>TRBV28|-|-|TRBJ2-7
TGTGCCAGCAGTTCCAACTACGAGCAGTACTTC
CASSSNYEQYF
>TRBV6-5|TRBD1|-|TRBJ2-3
TGTGCCAGCAGCCACAGGGGTCTTACCACAGATACGCAGTATTTT
CASSHRGLTTDTQYF
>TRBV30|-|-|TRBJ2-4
TGTGCCTGGAGTGTCGGCACCCTCGTCAAAAACATTCAGTACTTC
CAWSVGTLVKNIQYF
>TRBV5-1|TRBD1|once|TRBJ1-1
TGCGCCAGCAGCGCCCGGGACAGGGGTTTTGGTGCTTTCTTT
CASSARDRGFGAFF
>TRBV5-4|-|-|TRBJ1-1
TGTGCCAGCAGCCGTCTCTCACACGGAACGGGCACTGAAGCTTTCTTT
CASSRLSHGTGTEAFF
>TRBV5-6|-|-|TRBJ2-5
TGTGCCAGCAGCTTGCCGACAGACCAAGAGACCCAGTACTTC
CASSLPTDQETQYF
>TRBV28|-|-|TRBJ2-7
TGTGCCAGCGGTGGCGGGGCCCTCCTCACCTACGAGCAGTACTTC
CASGGGALLTYEQYF
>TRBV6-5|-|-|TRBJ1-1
TGTGCCAGCAGTTCTCCACGGGCGAACACTGAAGCTTTCTTT
CASSSPRANTEAFF
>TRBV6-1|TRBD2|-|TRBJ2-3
TGTGCCAGCAGTGGCAGCTGGACTAGCAGAAGCACAGATACGCAGTATTTT
CASSGSWTSRSTDTQYF
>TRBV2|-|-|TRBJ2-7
TGTGCCAGCACTCCCGGCAGGGACTACGAGCAGTACTTC
CASTPGRDYEQYF
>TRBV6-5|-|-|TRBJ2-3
TGTGCCAGCAGGAAGGCAGATACGCAGTATTTT
CASRKADTQYF
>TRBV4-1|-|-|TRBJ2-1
TGCGCCAGCGTCGGGGGAAAAGGGAATTGGGGGAGCAATGAGCAGTTCTTC
CASVGGKGNWGSNEQFF